A selection of T cell receptor beta chains follows, all from one sample in a study of OX40 agonist ivuxolimab in advanced cancers. Measured with immunoSEQ multiplex PCR; TCRdb has only the in-frame clones, and not every one. The sample carries about 25,000 clones, around 79% recorded once. This specimen was CD4+ or CD8+ T cells sorted from blood, taken in a trial of the OX40 agonist ivuxolimab. These receptors were obtained from an adult with an advanced solid tumor such as melanoma, head and neck, liver or kidney cancer. CDR3s include the opening cysteine and the closing phenylalanine or tryptophan. Fields, in order: CDR3 protein, CDR3 DNA, J gene, V gene, clone size, D gene. D genes are given only for firm matches. Not every row has a clone size; where given, it reads once, few, many or a size class.

CDR3 protein: CASSVGGPGETQYF
CDR3 DNA: TGTGCCAGCAGCGTAGGGGGTCCGGGAGAGACCCAGTACTTC
J gene: TRBJ2-5
V gene: TRBV9
clone size: once
D gene: NA

CDR3 protein: CASSSYNEQFF
CDR3 DNA: TGCGCCAGTAGTAGCTACAATGAGCAGTTCTTC
J gene: TRBJ2-1
V gene: TRBV5-1
clone size: NA
D gene: NA

CDR3 protein: CATTTGHDGYTF
CDR3 DNA: TGCGCCACCACAACAGGGCACGATGGCTACACCTTC
J gene: TRBJ1-2
V gene: TRBV5-1
clone size: NA
D gene: NA

CDR3 protein: CASSSRTGGSEKLFF
CDR3 DNA: TGTGCCAGCAGCAGTCGGACAGGGGGCAGCGAAAAACTGTTTTTT
J gene: TRBJ1-4
V gene: TRBV5-4
clone size: many
D gene: TRBD1

CDR3 protein: CASSSGQVDLSYEQYF
CDR3 DNA: TGTGCCAGCAGCTCGGGACAGGTGGATCTTTCCTACGAGCAGTACTTC
J gene: TRBJ2-7
V gene: TRBV7-9
clone size: NA
D gene: TRBD1

CDR3 protein: CASSLHGEGVADTQYF
CDR3 DNA: TGTGCCAGCAGTTTACACGGAGAGGGAGTGGCAGATACGCAGTATTTT
J gene: TRBJ2-3
V gene: TRBV28
clone size: NA
D gene: NA

CDR3 protein: CASSLAYSRGSNEQYF
CDR3 DNA: TGCGCCAGCAGCTTGGCCTATAGCAGGGGGTCCAACGAGCAGTACTTC
J gene: TRBJ2-7
V gene: TRBV5-1
clone size: NA
D gene: TRBD1

CDR3 protein: CASSLSLGRYEQYF
CDR3 DNA: TGTGCCAGCAGTTTATCCCTCGGGAGGTACGAGCAGTACTTC
J gene: TRBJ2-7
V gene: TRBV27
clone size: NA
D gene: TRBD2

CDR3 protein: CASSILLAVYNEQFF
CDR3 DNA: TGTGCCAGTAGTATACTACTAGCGGTATACAATGAGCAGTTCTTC
J gene: TRBJ2-1
V gene: TRBV19
clone size: NA
D gene: TRBD2

CDR3 protein: CASSLDLGAEQYF
CDR3 DNA: TGTGCCAGCAGCTTAGATCTAGGTGCCGAGCAGTACTTC
J gene: TRBJ2-7
V gene: TRBV11-2
clone size: NA
D gene: NA

CDR3 protein: CASSWTSGNEQFF
CDR3 DNA: TGCGCCAGCAGCTGGACTAGCGGCAATGAGCAGTTCTTC
J gene: TRBJ2-1
V gene: TRBV5-1
clone size: once
D gene: TRBD2

CDR3 protein: CASSLGGADTQYF
CDR3 DNA: TGTGCCAGCAGCTTAGGAGGAGCAGATACGCAGTATTTT
J gene: TRBJ2-3
V gene: TRBV7-9
clone size: NA
D gene: NA

CDR3 protein: CASSPRTAMNTEAFF
CDR3 DNA: TGTGCCAGCAGCCCGAGGACAGCGATGAACACTGAAGCTTTCTTT
J gene: TRBJ1-1
V gene: TRBV11-3
clone size: NA
D gene: NA

CDR3 protein: CASSQSGQGGQNYEQYF
CDR3 DNA: TGCGCCAGCAGTCAATCGGGCCAAGGAGGGCAAAACTACGAGCAGTACTTC
J gene: TRBJ2-7
V gene: TRBV23-1
clone size: NA
D gene: NA

CDR3 protein: CASGLDLIDTGELFF
CDR3 DNA: TGTGCTAGTGGTTTGGACCTGATAGACACCGGGGAGCTGTTTTTT
J gene: TRBJ2-2
V gene: TRBV12-5
clone size: once
D gene: NA

CDR3 protein: CASSYGSGSTDTQYF
CDR3 DNA: TGTGCCAGCAGTTACGGGAGCGGGAGTACAGATACGCAGTATTTT
J gene: TRBJ2-3
V gene: TRBV6-5
clone size: NA
D gene: TRBD2

CDR3 protein: CASSLDPRVTEAFF
CDR3 DNA: TGTGCCAGCAGCTTAGATCCGAGGGTCACTGAAGCTTTCTTT
J gene: TRBJ1-1
V gene: TRBV11-2
clone size: NA
D gene: NA

CDR3 protein: CASSRSYEQYF
CDR3 DNA: TGTGCCAGCAGCCGGAGTTACGAGCAGTACTTC
J gene: TRBJ2-7
V gene: TRBV28
clone size: NA
D gene: NA

CDR3 protein: CASSWPGTTNTEAFF
CDR3 DNA: TGTGCCAGCAGCTGGCCCGGGACAACGAACACTGAAGCTTTCTTT
J gene: TRBJ1-1
V gene: TRBV5-6
clone size: once
D gene: NA

CDR3 protein: CASSLGGPRDEQYF
CDR3 DNA: TGCGCCAGCAGCTTGGGGGGGCCCCGGGACGAGCAGTACTTC
J gene: TRBJ2-7
V gene: TRBV5-1
clone size: NA
D gene: NA

CDR3 protein: CASSMGVSSEQYF
CDR3 DNA: TGTGCCAGTAGTATGGGGGTCTCGAGCGAGCAGTACTTC
J gene: TRBJ2-7
V gene: TRBV19
clone size: NA
D gene: NA

CDR3 protein: CASSAGHLLTEAFF
CDR3 DNA: TGCGCCAGCAGCGCGGGACACCTCCTCACTGAAGCTTTCTTT
J gene: TRBJ1-1
V gene: TRBV5-1
clone size: NA
D gene: NA